This T cell receptor (beta chain) was captured by sequencing in a study of blood T cell repertoires in COVID-19. Study-wide context: Samples taken during acute and convalescent COVID-19 were collected in the United States, Italy and Spain. PBMCs, B-cell-depleted T cells, or T cells provided the cDNA or gDNA that made up the material.

In the original processing: It was from reference gene primer amplification that nucleated cell counts were estimated. Data came from immunoSEQ multiplex PCR; TCRdb stores just in-frame clones and leaves some out. V, J and clone size reflect that table, while D and trimming were determined from the DNA. The table records approximately 300,000 clones, about 82% of them present only once. The sequencing sample was made of peripheral blood. This TCR was recovered from a woman aged 45-65 years with acute or convalescent COVID-19.

CDR3 amino acids: CAWSVRFGTQYF. CDR3 in DNA: TGTGCCTGGAGTGTACGGTTTGGGACCCAGTACTTC. J is TRBJ2-5 and V is TRBV30; D ambiguous. The germline CDR1 and CDR2 sequences are GTSNPN and SVGIG (reference sequence). The CDR3 runs to 12 residues. The V end was cut by 0 bases, the J end by 7 bases, with 9 bases between.